The following is a T cell receptor (beta chain) sequence with its context. Its specificity is unknown. Each sample contributed around 1.1 x 10^5 TCR templates to the assay. Assay used: immunoSEQ multiplex PCR; TCRdb lists only in-frame clones, some missing. The table records 85,000 to 130,000 clones, 90% to 95% of them present only once. This entry comes from a study of siplizumab effects on memory and regulatory T cells. Findings and caveats of the study: Contribution to the alloresponse seemed major for naive T cells, which also seemed more diverse than memory cells. Confirmatory evidence of suppressive function in proliferating siplizumab-culture Tregs was not obtained.

Input material: Tregs sorted from blood. The receptor was isolated from a human donor in good health.

CDR3 protein: CATSRAWRYSNQPQHF. As DNA, the CDR3 is TGTGCCACCAGCAGAGCATGGCGTTATAGCAATCAGCCCCAGCATTTT. J is TRBJ1-5 and V is TRBV15; D is undetermined. CDR1 and CDR2 (germline): LNHNV, YYDKDF (reference sequence). The CDR3 is 16 amino acids. The ends were cut back, 1 base at V and 0 bases at J, with 10 bases in the middle.